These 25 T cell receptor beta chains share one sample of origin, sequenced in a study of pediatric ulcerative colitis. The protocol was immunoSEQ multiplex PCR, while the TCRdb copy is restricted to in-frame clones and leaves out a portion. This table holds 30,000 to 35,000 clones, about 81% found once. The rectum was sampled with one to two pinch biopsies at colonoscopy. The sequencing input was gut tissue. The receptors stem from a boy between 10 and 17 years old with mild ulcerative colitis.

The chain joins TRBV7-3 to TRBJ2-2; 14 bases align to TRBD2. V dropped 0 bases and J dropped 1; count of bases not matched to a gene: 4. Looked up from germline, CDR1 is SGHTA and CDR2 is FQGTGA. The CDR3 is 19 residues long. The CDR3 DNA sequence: TGTGCCAGCAGCTTAACGGGACTAGCGGGGGATAAGAACACCGGGGAGCTGTTTTTT. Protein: CASSLTGLAGDKNTGELFF.

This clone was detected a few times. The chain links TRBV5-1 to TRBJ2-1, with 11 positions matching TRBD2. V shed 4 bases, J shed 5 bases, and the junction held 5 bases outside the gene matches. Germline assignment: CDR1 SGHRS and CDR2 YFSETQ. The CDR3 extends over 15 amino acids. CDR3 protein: CASSPHSGGDNEQFF. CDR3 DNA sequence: TGCGCCAGCAGCCCTCATAGCGGGGGGGACAATGAGCAGTTCTTC. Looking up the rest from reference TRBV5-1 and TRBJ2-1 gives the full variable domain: KAGVTQTPRYLIKTRGQQVTLSCSPISGHRSVSWYQQTPGQGLQFLFEYFSETQRNKGNFPGRFSGRQFSNSRSEMNVSTLELGDSALYLCASSPHSGGDNEQFFGPGTRLTVL.

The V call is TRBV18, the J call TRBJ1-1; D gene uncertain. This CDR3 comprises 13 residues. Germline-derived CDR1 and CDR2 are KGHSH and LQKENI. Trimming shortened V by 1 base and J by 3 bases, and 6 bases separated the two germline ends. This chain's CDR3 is CASSPRTHTEAFF. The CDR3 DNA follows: TGTGCCAGCTCACCACGGACGCACACTGAAGCTTTCTTT.

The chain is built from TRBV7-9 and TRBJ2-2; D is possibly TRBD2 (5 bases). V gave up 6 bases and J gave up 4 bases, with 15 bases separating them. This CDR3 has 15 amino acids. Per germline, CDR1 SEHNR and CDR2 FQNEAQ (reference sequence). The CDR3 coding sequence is TGTGCCAGCAGGGTCGGGATGCGCGGCACCGGGGAGCTGTTTTTT. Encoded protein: CASRVGMRGTGELFF.

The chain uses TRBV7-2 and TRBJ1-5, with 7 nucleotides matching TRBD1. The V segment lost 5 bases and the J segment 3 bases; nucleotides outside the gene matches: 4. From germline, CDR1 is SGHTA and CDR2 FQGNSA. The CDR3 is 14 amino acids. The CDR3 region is CASSRGQDNQPQHF. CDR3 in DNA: TGTGCCAGCAGCCGAGGACAGGACAATCAGCCCCAGCATTTT.

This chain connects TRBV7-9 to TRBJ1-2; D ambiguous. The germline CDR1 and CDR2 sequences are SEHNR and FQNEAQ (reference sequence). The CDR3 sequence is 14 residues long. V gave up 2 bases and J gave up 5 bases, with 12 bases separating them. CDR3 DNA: TGTGCCAGCAGCTTAAATTCCGTCTTGTATGGCTACACCTTC. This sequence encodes CASSLNSVLYGYTF.

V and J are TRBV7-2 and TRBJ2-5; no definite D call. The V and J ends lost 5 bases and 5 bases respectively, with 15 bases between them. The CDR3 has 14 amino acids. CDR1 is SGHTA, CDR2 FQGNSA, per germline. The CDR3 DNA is TGTGCCAGCAGCACCAATCCCCGTCGGGAGACCCAGTACTTC. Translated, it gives CASSTNPRRETQYF.

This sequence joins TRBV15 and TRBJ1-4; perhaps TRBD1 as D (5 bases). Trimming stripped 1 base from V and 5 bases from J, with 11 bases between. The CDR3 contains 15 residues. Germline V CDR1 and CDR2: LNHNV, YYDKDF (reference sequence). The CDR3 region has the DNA TGTGCCACCAGCAGAGGGGGACTGAAGAATGAAAAACTGTTTTTT. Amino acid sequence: CATSRGGLKNEKLFF.

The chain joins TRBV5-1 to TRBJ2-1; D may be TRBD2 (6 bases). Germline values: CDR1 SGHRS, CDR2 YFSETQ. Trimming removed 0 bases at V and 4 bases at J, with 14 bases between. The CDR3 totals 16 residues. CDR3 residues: CASSLGRLDLYNEQFF. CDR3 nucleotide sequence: TGCGCCAGCAGCTTGGGCCGACTAGATTTATACAATGAGCAGTTCTTC.

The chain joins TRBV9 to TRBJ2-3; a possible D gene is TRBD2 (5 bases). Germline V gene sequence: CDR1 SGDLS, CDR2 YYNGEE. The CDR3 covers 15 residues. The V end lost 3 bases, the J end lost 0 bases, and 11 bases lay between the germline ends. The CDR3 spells CASSAIASSTDTQYF. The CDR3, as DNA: TGTGCCAGCAGCGCGATAGCGTCTAGCACAGATACGCAGTATTTT.

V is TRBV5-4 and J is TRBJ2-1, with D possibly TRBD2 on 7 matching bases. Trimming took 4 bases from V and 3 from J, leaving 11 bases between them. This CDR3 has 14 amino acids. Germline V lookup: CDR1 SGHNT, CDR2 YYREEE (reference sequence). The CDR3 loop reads CASSGGGHYNEQFF. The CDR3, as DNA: TGTGCCAGCAGCGGCGGGGGCCACTACAATGAGCAGTTCTTC.

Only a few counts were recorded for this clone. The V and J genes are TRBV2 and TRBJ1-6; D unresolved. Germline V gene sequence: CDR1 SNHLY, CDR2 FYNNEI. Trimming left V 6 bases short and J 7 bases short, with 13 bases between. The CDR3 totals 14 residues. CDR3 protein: CASRRGGGNSPLHF. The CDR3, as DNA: TGTGCCAGCAGACGCGGAGGCGGGAATTCACCCCTCCACTTT.

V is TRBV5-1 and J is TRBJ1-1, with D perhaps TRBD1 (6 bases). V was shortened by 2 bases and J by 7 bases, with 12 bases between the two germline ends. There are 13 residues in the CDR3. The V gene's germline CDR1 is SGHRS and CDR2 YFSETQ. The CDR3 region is CASSLLQGSEAFF. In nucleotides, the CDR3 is TGCGCCAGCAGCTTATTACAGGGAAGTGAAGCTTTCTTT.

The CDR3 loop reads CASSERLRETQYF. For the CDR3, the DNA is TGTGCCAGCAGCGAGAGGTTGCGGGAGACCCAGTACTTC. The chain carries TRBV7-3 and TRBJ2-5; no clear D gene. Deletions cut 5 bases from V and 5 bases from J, with 12 bases between. Germline V gives CDR1 SGHTA, CDR2 FQGTGA. The CDR3 covers 13 residues.

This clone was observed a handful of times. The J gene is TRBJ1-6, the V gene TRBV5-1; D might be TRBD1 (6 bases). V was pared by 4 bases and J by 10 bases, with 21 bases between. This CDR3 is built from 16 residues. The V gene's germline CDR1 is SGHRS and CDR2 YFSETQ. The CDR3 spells CASSVASDSSHSPLHF. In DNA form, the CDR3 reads TGCGCCAGCAGCGTCGCGTCGGACAGTTCCCACTCACCCCTCCACTTT.

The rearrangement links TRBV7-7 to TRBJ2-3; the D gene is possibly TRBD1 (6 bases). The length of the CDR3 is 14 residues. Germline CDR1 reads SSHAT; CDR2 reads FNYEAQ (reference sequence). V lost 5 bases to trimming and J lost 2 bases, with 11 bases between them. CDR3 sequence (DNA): TGTGCCAGCAGCCCTTACAGGGCCACAGATACGCAGTATTTT. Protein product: CASSPYRATDTQYF.

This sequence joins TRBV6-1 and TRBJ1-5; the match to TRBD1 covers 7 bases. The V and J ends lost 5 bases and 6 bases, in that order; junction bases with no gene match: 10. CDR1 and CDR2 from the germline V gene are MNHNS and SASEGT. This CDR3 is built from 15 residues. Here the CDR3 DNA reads TGTGCCAGCAGTCTTTCCCGACAGGGAGGTCAGCCCCAGCATTTT. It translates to CASSLSRQGGQPQHF.

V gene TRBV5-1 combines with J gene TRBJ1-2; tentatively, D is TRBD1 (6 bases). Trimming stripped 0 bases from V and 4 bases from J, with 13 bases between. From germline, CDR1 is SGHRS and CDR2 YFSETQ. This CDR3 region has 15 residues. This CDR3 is CASSLVSGGGYGYTF. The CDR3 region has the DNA TGCGCCAGCAGCTTGGTTTCGGGGGGCGGCTATGGCTACACCTTC.

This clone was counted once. The CDR3 sequence is CASSLMSVATLSSYEQYF. The DNA of the CDR3 is TGTGCCAGCAGCTTAATGTCGGTGGCGACCCTATCCTCCTACGAGCAGTACTTC. The gene calls are TRBV5-6 and TRBJ2-7, with D unclear. Germline V CDR1 and CDR2: SGHDT, YYEEEE. CDR3 length: 18 residues. Deletions cut 2 bases from V and 0 bases from J, with 21 bases between.

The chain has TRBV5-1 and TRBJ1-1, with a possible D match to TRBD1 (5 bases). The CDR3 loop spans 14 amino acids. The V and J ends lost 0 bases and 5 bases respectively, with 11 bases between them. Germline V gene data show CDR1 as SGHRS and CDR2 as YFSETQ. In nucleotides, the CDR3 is TGCGCCAGCAGCTTGGCGCTGGGGGGGACTGAAGCTTTCTTT. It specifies CASSLALGGTEAFF.

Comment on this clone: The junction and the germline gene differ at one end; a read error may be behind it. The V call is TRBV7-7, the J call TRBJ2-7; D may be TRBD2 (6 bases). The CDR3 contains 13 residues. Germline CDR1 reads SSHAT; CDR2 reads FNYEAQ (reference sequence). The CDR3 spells CASSTGPGVEQYF. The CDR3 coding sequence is TGTGCTAGCAGCACTGGGCCGGGGGTCGAGCAGTACTTC.

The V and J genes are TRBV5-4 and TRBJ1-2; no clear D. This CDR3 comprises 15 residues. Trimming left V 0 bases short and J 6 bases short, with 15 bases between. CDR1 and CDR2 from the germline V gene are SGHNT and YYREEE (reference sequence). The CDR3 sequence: CASSLERIALNGYTF. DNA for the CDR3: TGTGCCAGCAGCTTGGAACGAATAGCGCTTAATGGCTACACCTTC.

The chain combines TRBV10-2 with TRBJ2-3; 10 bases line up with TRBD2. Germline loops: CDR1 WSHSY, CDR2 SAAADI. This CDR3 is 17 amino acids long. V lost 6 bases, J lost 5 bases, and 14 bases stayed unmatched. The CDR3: CASSPVWSGGDQDTQYF. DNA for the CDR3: TGCGCCAGCAGCCCCGTTTGGAGCGGGGGGGATCAAGATACGCAGTATTTT.

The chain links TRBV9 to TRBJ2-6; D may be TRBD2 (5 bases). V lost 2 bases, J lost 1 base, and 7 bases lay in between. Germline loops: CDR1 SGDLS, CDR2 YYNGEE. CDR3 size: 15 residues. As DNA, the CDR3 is TGTGCCAGCAGCGTGAGGGTTTCTGGGGCCAACGTCCTGACTTTC. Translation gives CASSVRVSGANVLTF.

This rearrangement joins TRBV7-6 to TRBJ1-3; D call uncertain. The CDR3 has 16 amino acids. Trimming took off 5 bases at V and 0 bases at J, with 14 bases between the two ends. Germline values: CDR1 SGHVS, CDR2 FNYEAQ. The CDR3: CASSLSIESSGNTIYF. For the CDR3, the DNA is TGTGCCAGCAGCCTTTCGATCGAGAGCTCTGGAAACACCATATATTTT.